What follows are 17 T cell receptor beta chains derived from one specimen sequenced in a study of OX40 agonist ivuxolimab in advanced cancers. Using immunoSEQ multiplex PCR, the repertoire was profiled, and TCRdb retains in-frame clones only, with some absent. This sample has under 90,000 clones; more than 80% occur once, and the top ten carry less than 2.5%. The sequences come from CD4+ or CD8+ T cells sorted from blood, collected in a trial of the OX40 agonist ivuxolimab. The receptors shown here come from an adult with an advanced solid tumor such as melanoma, head and neck, liver or kidney cancer.

This chain links TRBV7-9 with TRBJ2-1; 7 bases line up with TRBD1. The CDR3 is 15 residues long. Germline V gene data show CDR1 as SEHNR and CDR2 as FQNEAQ (reference sequence). Unmatched junction bases numbered 11, after V lost 5 bases and J lost 7 bases. In nucleotides, the CDR3 is TGTGCCAGCAGCCCGGGACAGCCACTCGGGAATGAGCAGTTCTTC. Translated: CASSPGQPLGNEQFF.

This chain connects TRBV6-1 to TRBJ1-1; D gene ambiguous. Trimming pared 4 bases from V and 1 base from J, leaving 10 bases between. CDR3 length equals 14 residues. In germline, CDR1 is MNHNS, CDR2 SASEGT. The CDR3 sequence is CASSASRGNTEAFF. The DNA for the CDR3 is TGTGCCAGCAGTGCGTCCCGAGGGAACACTGAAGCTTTCTTT.

The chain employs TRBV18 and TRBJ2-7, with 15 bases matching TRBD2. Trimming removed 0 bases from V and 4 bases from J; junction bases left unmatched: 1. Per the germline V gene, CDR1 is KGHSH and CDR2 is LQKENI. The CDR3 consists of 16 residues. The CDR3 loop reads CASSPPGLAGGYEQYF. CDR3 nucleotide sequence: TGTGCCAGCTCACCACCTGGACTAGCGGGAGGGTACGAGCAGTACTTC.

The chain recombines TRBV5-1 with TRBJ2-2, with a possible D match to TRBD2 (6 bases). V shed 9 bases and J shed 5 bases, with 17 bases lying between them. The CDR3 contains 14 residues. Germline CDR1 is SGHRS and CDR2 is YFSETQ. The CDR3 region is CATGIGAGTGELFF. The CDR3 bases are TGCGCCACCGGAATTGGTGCGGGAACCGGGGAGCTGTTTTTT. Full variable domain (remainder filled in from reference TRBV5-1 and TRBJ2-2): KAGVTQTPRYLIKTRGQQVTLSCSPISGHRSVSWYQQTPGQGLQFLFEYFSETQRNKGNFPGRFSGRQFSNSRSEMNVSTLELGDSALYLCATGIGAGTGELFFGEGSRLTVL.

This chain connects TRBV21-1 to TRBJ1-1. TRBV21-1 constitutes a pseudogene. The CDR3 sequence is 16 residues long. Here the CDR3 reads CASSKRMGRRRTEAFF. The CDR3 region has the DNA TGTGCCAGCAGCAAGAGGATGGGCCGGCGACGCACTGAAGCTTTCTTT.

This rearrangement joins TRBV13 to TRBJ1-3; D gene ambiguous. V was pared by 0 bases and J by 0 bases, with 9 bases between. The CDR3 is made up of 16 amino acids. CDR1 and CDR2 (germline): PRHDT, FYEKMQ (reference sequence). CDR3: CASSLGQVLSGNTIYF. CDR3 nucleotides: TGTGCCAGCAGCTTAGGTCAGGTCCTCTCTGGAAACACCATATATTTT.

The DNA of the CDR3 is TGTGCCAGCAGCCCCCGACAGGGGTCCTCTGGAAACACCATATATTTT. As protein: CASSPRQGSSGNTIYF. This sequence joins TRBV4-2 and TRBJ1-3; the match to TRBD1 covers 8 bases. Germline assignment: CDR1 LGHNA and CDR2 YNFKEQ. The length of the CDR3 is 16 residues. V was pared by 4 bases and J by 0 bases, with 5 bases of the junction left unmatched.

This clone was counted only a few times. J is TRBJ1-1 and V is TRBV18; D gene unclear. Germline lookup yields CDR1 KGHSH and CDR2 LQKENI. Between the trimmed V and J ends, which lost 3 bases and 8 bases, there was a span of 10 bases. The CDR3 runs to 12 residues. The CDR3 DNA is TGTGCCAGCTCACCGGGTACCATGGAAGCTTTCTTT. It codes for CASSPGTMEAFF.

This chain joins TRBV5-4 and TRBJ1-6; 9 nucleotides line up with TRBD1. CDR3 length: 15 residues. J lost 5 bases, V lost 2 bases, and 2 bases had no gene match. Germline loops: CDR1 SGHNT, CDR2 YYREEE (reference sequence). CDR3 residues: CASSLWDRDNSPLHF. The CDR3 DNA sequence: TGTGCCAGCAGCTTATGGGACAGGGATAATTCACCCCTCCACTTT.

This rearrangement joins TRBV5-6 to TRBJ1-3; tentative D call: TRBD1 (5 bases). The CDR3 is 15 amino acids. The germline V and J ends were trimmed by 4 bases and 0 bases, with 11 bases remaining between them. Germline loops: CDR1 SGHDT, CDR2 YYEEEE. CDR3 DNA sequence: TGTGCCAGCAGCAACACGGGGCGCTCTGGAAACACCATATATTTT. Translated, it gives CASSNTGRSGNTIYF.

For the CDR3, the DNA is TGTGCCAGCAGCTTAACGATCACCTACGAGCAGTACTTC. Translating gives CASSLTITYEQYF. This chain connects TRBV7-8 to TRBJ2-7; D call uncertain. V gave up 2 bases and J gave up 2 bases, with 7 bases separating them. The CDR3 has 13 amino acids. CDR1 and CDR2 from the germline V gene are SGHVS and FQNEAQ.

The chain joins TRBV5-1 to TRBJ2-3, with 8 bases aligning to TRBD1. Unmatched junction bases numbered 5, after V lost 4 bases and J lost 4 bases. Germline loops: CDR1 SGHRS, CDR2 YFSETQ. The CDR3 contains 14 residues. The chain's CDR3 is CASSLQGASDTQYF. CDR3 coding DNA: TGCGCCAGCAGCCTGCAGGGGGCATCAGATACGCAGTATTTT.

The gene calls are TRBV12-5 and TRBJ1-3, with 11 bases identical to TRBD1. Germline V gives CDR1 LGHNT, CDR2 FRNRAP. Losses at the gene ends were 5 bases for V and 8 bases for J; bases not matched to a gene: 8. The CDR3 spans 15 residues. For the CDR3, the DNA is TGTGCTAGTGGTACCGGACAGGGGGCGGGATACACCATATATTTT. Amino acids: CASGTGQGAGYTIYF. Combining the CDR3 with reference TRBV12-5 and TRBJ1-3 gives the whole variable domain DARVTQTPRHKVTEMGQEVTMRCQPILGHNTVFWYRQTMMQGLELLAYFRNRAPLDDSGMPKDRFSAEMPDATLATLKIQPSEPRDSAVYFCASGTGQGAGYTIYFGEGSWLTVV.

V is TRBV7-9 and J is TRBJ1-6; D call uncertain. The V end lost 5 bases, the J end lost 0 bases, and 8 bases lay between the germline ends. The CDR3 loop spans 15 amino acids. CDR1 and CDR2 (germline): SEHNR, FQNEAQ (reference sequence). The CDR3: CASSLLLSYNSPLHF. In DNA, the CDR3 is TGTGCCAGCAGCCTCTTACTCTCCTATAATTCACCCCTCCACTTT. Looking up the rest from reference TRBV7-9 and TRBJ1-6 gives the full variable domain: DTGVSQNPRHKITKRGQNVTFRCDPISEHNRLYWYRQTLGQGPEFLTYFQNEAQLEKSRLLSDRFSAERPKGSFSTLEIQRTEQGDSAMYLCASSLLLSYNSPLHFGNGTRLTVT.

V gene TRBV7-9 combines with J gene TRBJ2-1; 9 bases match TRBD2. This CDR3 is 16 amino acids long. The J segment lost 5 bases and the V segment lost 2 bases, leaving 7 bases of the junction unmatched. Germline assignment: CDR1 SEHNR and CDR2 FQNEAQ (reference sequence). The CDR3: CASSLWVAGVNNEQFF. DNA of the CDR3: TGTGCCAGCAGCTTATGGGTAGCGGGAGTCAACAATGAGCAGTTCTTC. Filled out from reference TRBV7-9 and TRBJ2-1, the complete variable domain reads DTGVSQNPRHKITKRGQNVTFRCDPISEHNRLYWYRQTLGQGPEFLTYFQNEAQLEKSRLLSDRFSAERPKGSFSTLEIQRTEQGDSAMYLCASSLWVAGVNNEQFFGPGTRLTVL.

V and J are TRBV9 and TRBJ1-3, with no clear D. The V gene lost 3 bases and the J gene lost 3 bases, with 16 bases spanning the gap. CDR3 size: 16 residues. CDR1 and CDR2 from the germline V gene are SGDLS and YYNGEE. DNA for the CDR3: TGTGCCAGCAGCGCCGAGGTTGGACTTTTTGGAAACACCATATATTTT. Its translation is CASSAEVGLFGNTIYF.

The chain uses TRBV10-3 and TRBJ2-5, with TRBD1 matching over 8 bases. With the DNA end fitting TRBJ2-7 better, the J assignment may be wrong. Germline lookup yields CDR1 ENHRY and CDR2 SYGVKD. This CDR3 spans 14 amino acids. The CDR3 sequence: CAISGTGSLLEQYF. The DNA for the CDR3 is TGTGCCATCAGTGGGACAGGGAGCCTGCTCGAGCAGTACTTC.